This passage covers 8 T cell receptor beta chains from one sample sequenced in a study of shared T cell receptors in the human thymus. Here immunoSEQ multiplex PCR was the method, and the copy in TCRdb shows in-frame clones only, minus some. The sample shows about 710,000 clones, around 87% of them seen only once. This same sample was also taken into another study, of human thymus T cells.

The sequencing sample was made of thymocytes. These receptors originate from a boy younger than two with a congenital heart defect.

This chain connects TRBV2 to TRBJ2-2; 9 nucleotides line up with TRBD1. Trimming removed 3 bases from V and 7 bases from J; junction bases left unmatched: 3. The germline V gene encodes CDR1 SNHLY and CDR2 FYNNEI. There are 14 residues in the CDR3. The CDR3: CASSEGQGGGELFF. Here the CDR3 DNA reads TGTGCCAGCAGTGAGGGACAGGGTGGCGGGGAGCTGTTTTTT.

This clone was counted once. This sequence joins TRBV5-1 and TRBJ2-6; 8 bases line up with TRBD1. The CDR3 has 17 amino acids. J gave up 0 bases and V 3 bases, and 5 bases lay outside the gene matches. Germline V gene lookup returns CDR1 SGHRS and CDR2 YFSETQ. CDR3 nucleotides: TGCGCCAGCAGCTCGGGACAGGCGTTCTCTGGGGCCAACGTCCTGACTTTC. Protein product: CASSSGQAFSGANVLTF.

This chain's CDR3 is CSVEDMGQGAGVHTEAFF. Here the CDR3 DNA reads TGCAGCGTTGAAGATATGGGGCAGGGGGCTGGAGTCCATACTGAAGCTTTCTTT. The V gene is TRBV29-1, the J gene TRBJ1-1, with 8 bases that match TRBD1. The CDR3 loop spans 18 amino acids. The V segment lost 0 bases and the J segment 5 bases; nucleotides outside the gene matches: 17. Germline lookup yields CDR1 SQVTM and CDR2 ANQGSEA.

The chain couples TRBV5-8 to TRBJ2-2, with D perhaps TRBD2 (6 bases). Trimming took off 1 base at V and 4 bases at J, with 17 bases between the two ends. Germline CDR1 SGHTS, CDR2 YDEGEE. The CDR3 length is 17 residues. The chain's CDR3 is CASSLPAGTPGTGELFF. CDR3 in DNA: TGTGCCAGCAGCTTGCCCGCCGGGACTCCAGGCACCGGGGAGCTGTTTTTT.

This clone has more than one count but fewer than ten. The V and J genes are TRBV10-3 and TRBJ2-3; no clear D. Germline lookup yields CDR1 ENHRY and CDR2 SYGVKD. V lost 0 bases and J 2 bases, leaving 12 bases between the germline ends. The CDR3 runs to 16 residues. This CDR3 reads CAISESLGGYTDTQYF. In DNA form, the CDR3 reads TGTGCCATCAGTGAGTCCCTAGGCGGTTACACAGATACGCAGTATTTT.

The chain joins TRBV29-1 to TRBJ2-5, with 9 nucleotides matching TRBD1. Germline V CDR1 and CDR2: SQVTM, ANQGSEA. This CDR3 region has 15 residues. Trimming took 6 bases from V and 1 from J; bases not matched to a gene: 9. In nucleotides, the CDR3 is TGCAGCGTGGGCTGGGGACAGGGACCCCAAGAGACCCAGTACTTC. Translated: CSVGWGQGPQETQYF.

The J gene is TRBJ2-7, the V gene TRBV27, with TRBD2 matching over 10 bases. The CDR3 is 15 amino acids. Germline CDR1 reads MNHEY; CDR2 reads SMNVEV (reference sequence). The J segment lost 6 bases and the V segment lost 8 bases, leaving 13 bases of the junction unmatched. The CDR3 region has the DNA TGTGCCAGCCCGCCCCTAGCGGGGGACTTCTGCGAGCAGTACTTC. This translates into CASPPLAGDFCEQYF.

V is TRBV9 and J is TRBJ2-7; weak D call: TRBD1 (7 bases). This CDR3 has 20 residues. Trimming removed 4 bases at V and 3 bases at J, with 32 bases between. The germline V gene encodes CDR1 SGDLS and CDR2 YYNGEE. This CDR3 reads CASSPHSTIGGGTERYEQYF. As DNA, the CDR3 is TGTGCCAGCAGCCCTCACTCCACTATCGGGGGTGGGACAGAGCGCTACGAGCAGTACTTC.